A selection of T cell receptor beta chains follows, all from one sample in a study of Ad26.COV2.S vaccination and SARS-CoV-2 variants. Sequencing used immunoSEQ multiplex PCR; TCRdb keeps in-frame clones, though not all of them. Among some 320,000 clones listed, around 85% were seen once. The sequences come from peripheral blood, collected in a trial of Ad26.COV2.S vaccine versus placebo. The receptors were gathered from a person aged 18 to 59 who received the Ad26.COV2.S COVID-19 vaccine or a placebo. The CDR3 runs from the conserved cysteine through the conserved F or W. Each record gives: clone size, J gene, V gene, D gene, CDR3 protein, CDR3 DNA. D genes are given only for firm matches. A clone size is listed for some rows: how often the clone was seen (once, few, many), or a class if it is expanded.

NA TRBJ1-1 TRBV10-2 NA CASRVNTEAFF TGCGCCAGCAGGGTGAACACTGAAGCTTTCTTT
NA TRBJ1-2 TRBV3-1/TRBV3-2 NA CASSQDVVRMNGYTF TGTGCCAGCAGCCAAGATGTGGTGCGGATGAATGGCTACACCTTC
NA TRBJ1-1 TRBV19 NA CASTRSKSGYTEAFF TGTGCCAGTACCCGCAGTAAGTCCGGGTACACTGAAGCTTTCTTT
NA TRBJ2-7 TRBV5-4 TRBD2 CASSFAGGGAAEQYF TGTGCCAGCAGCTTTGCGGGAGGGGGTGCTGCCGAGCAGTACTTC
NA TRBJ2-4 TRBV2 TRBD2 CASSEILARPRAKNIQYF TGTGCCAGCAGTGAAATACTAGCGAGGCCCAGAGCCAAAAACATTCAGTACTTC
NA TRBJ2-7 TRBV5-1 TRBD1 CASSSQGQGAGEQYF TGCGCCAGCAGCTCCCAAGGACAGGGGGCAGGCGAGCAGTACTTC
few TRBJ1-1 TRBV10-3 NA CAISPLGTSVTEAFF TGTGCCATCAGTCCGTTGGGGACATCGGTTACTGAAGCTTTCTTT
NA TRBJ1-1 TRBV7-6 NA CASSTREFTEAFF TGTGCCAGCAGCACCAGGGAATTCACTGAAGCTTTCTTT
NA TRBJ2-4 TRBV6-5 TRBD1 CASSYEDRDLFDIQYF TGTGCCAGCAGTTACGAGGACAGGGATCTATTCGACATTCAGTACTTC
NA TRBJ1-6 TRBV19 NA CASSISGVGSPLHF TGTGCCAGTAGTATATCCGGGGTAGGCTCACCCCTCCACTTT
NA TRBJ2-2 TRBV11-2 NA CASSSGAKLTGELFF TGTGCCAGCAGCTCGGGGGCCAAACTCACCGGGGAGCTGTTTTTT
few TRBJ2-7 TRBV28 NA CASSSPGQISSYEQYF TGTGCCAGCAGTTCTCCGGGCCAGATTAGCTCCTACGAGCAGTACTTC
NA TRBJ2-2 TRBV7-3 NA CASSLLPGQNTGELFF TGTGCCAGCAGCTTACTTCCGGGACAGAACACCGGGGAGCTGTTTTTT
NA TRBJ2-6 TRBV5-4 NA CASSPRGANVLTF TGTGCCAGCAGTCCCCGAGGGGCCAACGTCCTGACTTTC
NA TRBJ2-5 TRBV3-1/TRBV3-2 TRBD2 CASSQDRTSGGETQYF TGTGCCAGCAGCCAAGATCGGACTAGCGGGGGTGAGACCCAGTACTTC
NA TRBJ1-3 TRBV7-8 NA CASSLTENTIYF TGTGCCAGCAGCTTAACAGAGAACACCATATATTTT
NA TRBJ1-1 TRBV5-1 NA CASSWTGQNTEAFF TGCGCCAGCAGCTGGACCGGACAGAACACTGAAGCTTTCTTT
NA TRBJ2-5 TRBV9 NA CASSVGGGQQETQYF TGTGCCAGCAGTGTCGGAGGAGGGCAACAAGAGACCCAGTACTTC
few TRBJ1-2 TRBV3-1/TRBV3-2 NA CASSLNYGYTF TGTGCCAGCAGCCTAAACTATGGCTACACCTTC
NA TRBJ2-2 TRBV30 NA CAWGGTNTGELFF TGTGCCTGGGGGGGGACTAACACCGGGGAGCTGTTTTTT
NA TRBJ2-1 TRBV18 NA CASSQDSVANEQFF TGTGCCAGCTCACAGGACTCCGTAGCCAATGAGCAGTTCTTC
few TRBJ2-7 TRBV5-6 NA CASSFYITYEQYF TGTGCCAGCAGCTTTTACATCACCTACGAGCAGTACTTC
NA TRBJ1-5 TRBV19 NA CASSGRMRGQPQHF TGTGCCAGTAGTGGGAGAATGAGGGGTCAGCCCCAGCATTTT
once TRBJ1-1 TRBV18 NA CASSPRAGTNTEAFF TGTGCCAGCTCACCAAGGGCAGGGACGAACACTGAAGCTTTCTTT
NA TRBJ1-3 TRBV23-1 NA CASSQSGKGGPYGNTIYF TGCGCCAGCAGTCAATCGGGGAAGGGGGGGCCATATGGAAACACCATATATTTT
NA TRBJ2-5 TRBV7-6 NA CASSIQETQYF TGTGCCAGCAGCATCCAAGAGACCCAGTACTTC
NA TRBJ2-7 TRBV5-4 TRBD2 CASSLLLAGASYEQYF TGTGCCAGCAGCTTGCTACTAGCGGGGGCCTCCTACGAGCAGTACTTC
NA TRBJ2-2 TRBV3-1/TRBV3-2 NA CASSQENGPDTGELFF TGTGCCAGCAGCCAAGAGAACGGACCTGACACCGGGGAGCTGTTTTTT
NA TRBJ1-1 TRBV2 NA CASSGTLGTEAFF TGTGCCAGCAGTGGGACATTGGGCACTGAAGCTTTCTTT
NA TRBJ1-1 TRBV12-3/TRBV12-4 NA CASSFEGTEAFF TGTGCCAGCAGTTTCGAGGGCACTGAAGCTTTCTTT
NA TRBJ1-3 TRBV30 NA CAWSVTGPSGNTIYF TGTGCCTGGAGTGTCACCGGACCGAGCGGAAACACCATATATTTT
NA TRBJ2-7 TRBV28 NA CASMMLGLSGYEQYF TGTGCCAGCATGATGTTGGGGCTTTCGGGTTACGAGCAGTACTTC
NA TRBJ2-3 TRBV5-1 NA CASSWDSTDTQYF TGCGCCAGCAGCTGGGACAGCACAGATACGCAGTATTTT
NA TRBJ2-2 TRBV7-9 TRBD2 CASSTGGPRTSGNTGELFF TGTGCCAGCAGCACAGGGGGACCTCGGACTAGCGGTAACACCGGGGAGCTGTTTTTT
NA TRBJ1-1 TRBV27 NA CASSLSALMNTEAFF TGTGCCAGCAGTTTATCGGCACTCATGAACACTGAAGCTTTCTTT
NA TRBJ2-5 TRBV9 NA CASSDQETQYF TGTGCCAGCAGCGACCAAGAGACCCAGTACTTC
NA TRBJ1-2 TRBV27 NA CASRSHSRDYGYTF TGTGCCAGCAGATCTCATTCTCGAGACTATGGCTACACCTTC
once TRBJ1-1 TRBV7-9 NA CASSFPGSSNTEAFF TGTGCCAGCAGCTTCCCTGGGAGTTCGAACACTGAAGCTTTCTTT
few TRBJ2-2 TRBV5-1 TRBD1 CASSVTGAAGGELFF TGCGCCAGCAGCGTGACAGGGGCCGCAGGCGGGGAGCTGTTTTTT
NA TRBJ2-2 TRBV15 NA CATSRAGLHTGELFF TGTGCCACCAGCAGAGCGGGCCTGCACACCGGGGAGCTGTTTTTT
NA TRBJ1-5 TRBV6-1 TRBD1 CASSAVFGDSSNQPQHF TGTGCCAGCAGTGCTGTATTCGGGGACAGTAGCAATCAGCCCCAGCATTTT
NA TRBJ1-1 TRBV27 TRBD1 CASSYGTGGTEAFF TGTGCCAGCAGTTACGGGACAGGGGGCACTGAAGCTTTCTTT
NA TRBJ1-6 TRBV28 NA CASGGMEGRGSPLHF TGTGCCAGCGGGGGTATGGAGGGGAGAGGTTCACCCCTCCACTTT
few TRBJ2-3 TRBV19 NA CASSILGAGTDTQYF TGTGCCAGTAGTATCCTGGGGGCGGGCACAGATACGCAGTATTTT
NA TRBJ1-3 TRBV30 NA CAWSGLERGSGNTIYF TGTGCCTGGAGTGGTCTCGAGCGCGGCTCTGGAAACACCATATATTTT
NA TRBJ1-2 TRBV30 NA CAWSAATYGYTF TGTGCCTGGAGTGCCGCGACATATGGCTACACCTTC
NA TRBJ1-1 TRBV5-5 TRBD1 CASSRQGNTEAFF TGTGCCAGCAGCCGACAGGGAAACACTGAAGCTTTCTTT
NA TRBJ2-7 TRBV7-2 NA CASSFTSSYEQYF TGTGCCAGCAGCTTTACAAGCTCCTACGAGCAGTACTTC
few TRBJ2-5 TRBV30 TRBD2 CAWRGGGETQYF TGTGCCTGGAGGGGCGGGGGGGAGACCCAGTACTTC
NA TRBJ2-7 TRBV19 NA CASSSDRGFHEQYF TGTGCCAGTAGTTCGGATAGGGGGTTCCACGAGCAGTACTTC
NA TRBJ1-1 TRBV7-2 NA CASSFSDTEAFF TGTGCCAGCAGCTTCTCGGACACTGAAGCTTTCTTT
NA TRBJ1-2 TRBV28 NA CAIEPPARGYTF TGTGCCATTGAGCCCCCCGCCAGGGGCTACACCTTC
NA TRBJ1-3 TRBV29-1 NA CSVDAGIGNTIYF TGCAGCGTTGACGCGGGGATCGGAAACACCATATATTTT
NA TRBJ2-2 TRBV7-9 NA CASSFQPTNTGELFF TGTGCCAGCAGCTTTCAACCGACGAACACCGGGGAGCTGTTTTTT
NA TRBJ2-6 TRBV19 TRBD1 CASSLTGGASGANVLTF TGTGCCAGTAGTTTGACAGGGGGCGCGTCGGGGGCCAACGTCCTGACTTTC
NA TRBJ1-1 TRBV5-1 NA CASSLDGDPGTEAFF TGCGCCAGCAGCTTGGATGGGGACCCGGGGACTGAAGCTTTCTTT
NA TRBJ2-3 TRBV30 TRBD2 CAWSVRVSRAGGKGTQYF TGTGCCTGGAGTGTTAGAGTTTCACGGGCGGGGGGAAAGGGGACGCAGTATTTT